These 30 T cell receptor beta chains share one sample of origin, sequenced in a study of blood T cell repertoires in COVID-19. TCRdb's copy holds only in-frame clones and misses some; the assay was immunoSEQ multiplex PCR. Of about 300,000 clones in the sample, around 90% were seen once. Sequenced: peripheral blood. These receptors were obtained from a man in his late teens or twenties who had recovered from COVID-19.

This clone was found once. The chain links TRBV19 to TRBJ2-1; D remains unclear. Germline V gene sequence: CDR1 LNHDA, CDR2 SQIVND (reference sequence). The CDR3 is made up of 16 amino acids. V lost 7 bases and J lost 0, with 16 bases in between. The CDR3 nucleotides are TGTGCCAGTACTACCGGTCCGGGTGGCTCCTACAATGAGCAGTTCTTC. Protein product: CASTTGPGGSYNEQFF.

The J gene is TRBJ2-2, the V gene TRBV29-1; 12 bases align to TRBD1. The CDR3 consists of 14 residues. V lost 7 bases and J lost 8; bases outside the gene matches: 8. Germline loops: CDR1 SQVTM, CDR2 ANQGSEA. In nucleotides, the CDR3 is TGCAGCGCTTCTGGGACAGGGGGCTTGGGGGAGCTGTTTTTT. Protein: CSASGTGGLGELFF.

V gene TRBV9 combines with J gene TRBJ2-1, with D possibly being TRBD1 (5 bases). CDR1 is SGDLS, CDR2 YYNGEE, per germline. The V end lost 1 base, the J end lost 8 bases, and 7 bases lay between the germline ends. The CDR3 totals 12 residues. CDR3 residues: CASSVRGDEQFF. The CDR3 bases are TGTGCCAGCAGCGTAAGGGGTGATGAGCAGTTCTTC. Variable domain in full (rest from reference TRBV9 and TRBJ2-1): DSGVTQTPKHLITATGQRVTLRCSPRSGDLSVYWYQQSLDQGLQFLIQYYNGEERAKGNILERFSAQQFPDLHSELNLSSLELGDSALYFCASSVRGDEQFFGPGTRLTVL.

This chain connects TRBV25-1 to TRBJ1-3, with TRBD1 identical over 7 bases. The germline V gene has CDR1 MGHDK and CDR2 SYGVNS. This CDR3 is 15 amino acids long. The junction had 10 bases not matched to a gene; V was cut back by 8 bases and J by 3 bases. CDR3 region: CASRSGRGFGNTIYF. The CDR3 DNA is TGTGCCAGCCGATCGGGCAGGGGGTTTGGAAACACCATATATTTT. The complete variable domain, with remaining parts taken from reference TRBV25-1 and TRBJ1-3, reads EADIYQTPRYLVIGTGKKITLECSQTMGHDKMYWYQQDPGMELHLIHYSYGVNSTEKGDLSSESTVSRIRTEHFPLTLESARPSHTSQYLCASRSGRGFGNTIYFGEGSWLTVV.

The chain is built from TRBV5-8 and TRBJ2-7, with TRBD1 identical over 7 bases. Germline CDR1 SGHTS, CDR2 YDEGEE. The CDR3 contains 14 residues. The junction had 6 bases not matched to a gene; V was cut back by 2 bases and J by 4 bases. CDR3 amino acids: CASSFDPRGYEQYF. The CDR3 DNA follows: TGTGCCAGCAGCTTCGACCCCAGGGGGTACGAGCAGTACTTC.

The CDR3 DNA sequence: TGTGCCAGCAGCGACGGGACAGGGATCCATGGCTACACCTTC. Protein: CASSDGTGIHGYTF. The chain uses TRBV9 and TRBJ1-2; 9 bases align to TRBD1. The trim removed 3 bases at V and 6 bases at J, leaving 6 bases unmatched. Germline loops: CDR1 SGDLS, CDR2 YYNGEE. The CDR3 has 14 residues.

V gene TRBV5-1 combines with J gene TRBJ2-3; 12 nucleotides agree with TRBD1. The CDR3 contains 16 residues. After removal of 5 bases from V and 6 bases from J, the junction contained 10 bases not matched to a gene. The germline V gene has CDR1 SGHRS and CDR2 YFSETQ. CDR3 DNA: TGCGCCAGCAGGGAGAGAGGGGACAGGGGGCCGGATACGCAGTATTTT. Amino acid sequence: CASRERGDRGPDTQYF.

This clone was observed once. The rearrangement links TRBV7-9 to TRBJ2-7; no clear D gene. Trimming took off 5 bases at V and 3 bases at J, with 8 bases between the two ends. Germline V gene data show CDR1 as SEHNR and CDR2 as FQNEAQ (reference sequence). The CDR3 has 12 residues. CDR3 protein: CASSPYSYEQYF. In nucleotides, the CDR3 is TGTGCCAGCAGCCCTTACAGCTACGAGCAGTACTTC. Looking up the rest from reference TRBV7-9 and TRBJ2-7 gives the full variable domain: DTGVSQNPRHKITKRGQNVTFRCDPISEHNRLYWYRQTLGQGPEFLTYFQNEAQLEKSRLLSDRFSAERPKGSFSTLEIQRTEQGDSAMYLCASSPYSYEQYFGPGTRLTVT.

The CDR3 coding sequence is TGTGCCAGCCGAGAGCAGGGTCGTTATGGCTACACCTTC. As protein: CASREQGRYGYTF. The rearrangement links TRBV27 to TRBJ1-2; a possible D gene is TRBD1 (5 bases). The germline V and J ends were trimmed by 8 bases and 5 bases, with 15 bases remaining between them. In germline, CDR1 is MNHEY, CDR2 SMNVEV (reference sequence). The length of the CDR3 is 13 residues.

In DNA form, the CDR3 reads TGTGCCAGCAGGAGACAGGCTAATTCACCCCTCCACTTT. Its protein is CASRRQANSPLHF. This chain joins TRBV3-1 (or the pseudogene TRBV3-2) and TRBJ1-6, with a weak D call TRBD1 (6 bases). Germline CDR1 LGHDT, CDR2 YNNKEL (reference sequence). V lost 6 bases to trimming and J lost 6 bases, with 9 bases between them. The CDR3 consists of 13 residues.

V is TRBV2 and J is TRBJ1-1; the D is unclear. The CDR3 totals 14 residues. Trimming took 3 bases from V and 5 from J, leaving 13 bases between them. From germline, CDR1 is SNHLY and CDR2 FYNNEI. CDR3 DNA sequence: TGTGCCAGCAGTGACGGGAGGGAAAAAACTGAAGCTTTCTTT. This codes for CASSDGREKTEAFF. The full variable domain, its missing parts supplied by reference TRBV2 and TRBJ1-1, is EPEVTQTPSHQVTQMGQEVILRCVPISNHLYFYWYRQILGQKVEFLVSFYNNEISEKSEIFDDQFSVERPDGSNFTLKIRSTKLEDSAMYFCASSDGREKTEAFFGQGTRLTVV.

This sequence joins TRBV4-1 and TRBJ2-1, with a weak D call TRBD2 (6 bases). Germline loops: CDR1 MGHRA, CDR2 YSYEKL. Trimming took 0 bases from V and 6 from J, leaving 12 bases between them. This CDR3 contains 15 residues. The CDR3, as DNA: TGCGCCAGCAGCCAAGAGGGGGGTCTAAGCAATGAGCAGTTCTTC. As protein: CASSQEGGLSNEQFF.

The chain couples TRBV6-5 to TRBJ2-1, with 10 bases fitting TRBD2. In germline, CDR1 is MNHEY, CDR2 SVGAGI. J was trimmed by 4 bases and V by 4 bases; bases with no gene match: 4. The CDR3 spans 15 residues. The DNA of the CDR3 is TGTGCCAGCAGTTTCGGACTAGCGGATTACAATGAGCAGTTCTTC. Translation: CASSFGLADYNEQFF.

Written as DNA, the CDR3 is TGCGCCAGCAGCTCGCTCGGTCGGGGTAACACTGAAGCTTTCTTT. Its protein is CASSSLGRGNTEAFF. V gene TRBV5-1 combines with J gene TRBJ1-1; D unresolved. In germline, CDR1 is SGHRS, CDR2 YFSETQ. The length of the CDR3 is 15 residues. Trimming shortened V by 3 bases and J by 2 bases, and 14 bases separated the two germline ends.

Only one count was recorded for this clone. The chain couples TRBV5-5 to TRBJ2-7; 9 nucleotides agree with TRBD1. Germline V gene data show CDR1 as SGHKS and CDR2 as YYEKEE (reference sequence). The V segment lost 0 bases and the J segment 3 bases; nucleotides outside the gene matches: 7. The CDR3 consists of 16 residues. The CDR3 protein is CASSLASTGGGYEQYF. Written as DNA, the CDR3 is TGTGCCAGCAGCTTGGCCTCGACAGGGGGAGGCTACGAGCAGTACTTC.

The CDR3 DNA is TGTGCCAGCAGTGATATAGCGCCGAACACCGGGGAGCTGTTTTTT. Translated: CASSDIAPNTGELFF. The chain uses TRBV2 and TRBJ2-2; the D gene is possibly TRBD2 (5 bases). In germline, CDR1 is SNHLY, CDR2 FYNNEI. Trimming took off 3 bases at V and 0 bases at J, with 8 bases between the two ends. The CDR3 totals 15 residues.

V gene TRBV6-5 combines with J gene TRBJ1-1; D might be TRBD1 (5 bases). This CDR3 is built from 14 residues. The germline CDR1 and CDR2 sequences are MNHEY and SVGAGI. V lost 6 bases and J lost 8, with 19 bases in between. The CDR3 nucleotides read TGTGCCAGCAGCCCCAATAGGGGTTCTGCGGAAGCTTTCTTT. Protein product: CASSPNRGSAEAFF.

The CDR3 DNA follows: TGTGCCAGCAGTGAACAGGGGGTGAATTCACCCCTCCACTTT. The encoded protein is CASSEQGVNSPLHF. The chain recombines TRBV2 with TRBJ1-6; 7 bases align to TRBD1. V trimming: 2 bases; J trimming: 7 bases; junction bases outside the gene matches: 2. The V gene's germline CDR1 is SNHLY and CDR2 FYNNEI. CDR3 length equals 14 residues.

The chain joins TRBV4-2 to TRBJ2-7; 10 bases agree with TRBD2. The CDR3 covers 16 residues. Germline V CDR1 and CDR2: LGHNA, YNFKEQ. V lost 0 bases and J lost 5; bases outside the gene matches: 7. This CDR3 is CASSQDPSGGLDEQYF. CDR3 DNA sequence: TGTGCCAGCAGCCAAGATCCTAGCGGGGGCCTTGACGAGCAGTACTTC.

The chain links TRBV7-6 to TRBJ2-1; D is perhaps TRBD1 (5 bases). Trimming took 4 bases from V and 8 from J, leaving 15 bases between them. The CDR3 loop spans 14 amino acids. Germline lookup yields CDR1 SGHVS and CDR2 FNYEAQ. Here the CDR3 DNA reads TGTGCCAGCAGCTCGGCAGGGATGATCGATGAGCAGTTCTTC. It specifies CASSSAGMIDEQFF.

The chain employs TRBV2 and TRBJ1-2, with a possible D match to TRBD1 (5 bases). Germline V CDR1 and CDR2: SNHLY, FYNNEI. The V end lost 4 bases, the J end lost 3 bases, and 15 bases lay between the germline ends. The CDR3 is 15 amino acids. The CDR3 sequence is CASSVTTRVDYGYTF. For the CDR3, the DNA is TGTGCCAGCAGTGTAACTACCAGGGTTGACTATGGCTACACCTTC.

V gene TRBV3-1 (or the pseudogene TRBV3-2) combines with J gene TRBJ1-1, with 7 bases that match TRBD1. CDR1 is LGHDT, CDR2 YNNKEL, per germline (reference sequence). This CDR3 is 15 amino acids long. The trim removed 3 bases at V and 8 bases at J, leaving 12 bases unmatched. The CDR3 is CASSHINRGIAEAFF. The CDR3 nucleotides read TGTGCCAGCAGCCATATTAACAGGGGCATAGCCGAAGCTTTCTTT.

This sequence joins TRBV3-1 (or the pseudogene TRBV3-2) and TRBJ1-1; D remains unclear. Germline loops: CDR1 LGHDT, CDR2 YNNKEL (reference sequence). This CDR3 has 14 amino acids. Trimming stripped 0 bases from V and 1 base from J, with 6 bases between. CDR3 bases: TGTGCCAGCAGCCAAGAAAGCGCGAACACTGAAGCTTTCTTT. As protein: CASSQESANTEAFF.

The chain joins TRBV5-1 to TRBJ1-6; D is perhaps TRBD1 (6 bases). Between the trimmed V and J ends, which lost 5 bases and 5 bases, there was a span of 14 bases. The CDR3 loop spans 15 amino acids. Germline V gene sequence: CDR1 SGHRS, CDR2 YFSETQ. CDR3 sequence: CASRPRGADNSPLHF. As DNA, the CDR3 is TGCGCCAGCAGGCCCCGGGGGGCTGATAATTCACCCCTCCACTTT.

This clone was observed a handful of times. The chain has TRBV7-9 and TRBJ1-1, with D tentatively TRBD1 (6 bases). The CDR3 has 16 residues. The germline V gene encodes CDR1 SEHNR and CDR2 FQNEAQ (reference sequence). Trimming shortened V by 7 bases and J by 1 base, and 19 bases separated the two germline ends. Here the CDR3 reads CASNTLGLGGNTEAFF. The DNA of the CDR3 is TGTGCCAGCAATACGTTGGGTTTAGGGGGGAACACTGAAGCTTTCTTT.

The table lists this clone with a few counts. The gene calls are TRBV5-1 and TRBJ1-1; D not certain. The CDR3 is 16 residues long. The V and J ends lost 7 bases and 2 bases respectively, with 21 bases between them. The germline gives CDR1 SGHRS, CDR2 YFSETQ. This CDR3 reads CASETGGSVSNTEAFF. The CDR3 region has the DNA TGCGCCAGCGAAACCGGCGGCAGCGTATCAAACACTGAAGCTTTCTTT.

This clone was counted only a few times. This CDR3 is also generated by other DNA sequences in the sample. The V gene is TRBV19, the J gene TRBJ2-1; 11 bases line up with TRBD2. Germline CDR1 LNHDA, CDR2 SQIVND (reference sequence). This CDR3 comprises 15 residues. The V segment lost 3 bases and the J segment 8 bases; nucleotides outside the gene matches: 6. The CDR3 sequence is CASSILLAGADEQFF. Here the CDR3 DNA reads TGTGCCAGTAGTATCTTACTAGCGGGAGCAGATGAGCAGTTCTTC.

The J gene is TRBJ1-1, the V gene TRBV3-1 (or the pseudogene TRBV3-2), with a tentative D call TRBD1 (6 bases). CDR3 length: 14 residues. Deletions cut 6 bases from V and 1 base from J, with 12 bases between. Germline V gene lookup returns CDR1 LGHDT and CDR2 YNNKEL (reference sequence). CDR3 sequence: CASRHMDRNTEAFF. CDR3 nucleotide sequence: TGTGCCAGCAGGCACATGGACAGGAACACTGAAGCTTTCTTT.

The chain is built from TRBV18 and TRBJ2-7; perhaps TRBD2 as D (5 bases). This CDR3 spans 15 amino acids. Trimming took 2 bases from V and 5 from J, leaving 16 bases between them. Germline-derived CDR1 and CDR2 are KGHSH and LQKENI. In nucleotides, the CDR3 is TGTGCCAGCTCACCATCCCAGGCGACTACCGACGAGCAGTACTTC. Residues: CASSPSQATTDEQYF.

The chain recombines TRBV11-1 with TRBJ1-2; D is perhaps TRBD1 (5 bases). The CDR3 runs 12 residues. Trimming pared 2 bases from V and 8 bases from J, leaving 9 bases between. CDR1 is SGHAT, CDR2 FQDESV, per germline (reference sequence). The CDR3 protein is CASSLRGLGYTF. CDR3 coding DNA: TGTGCCAGCAGCTTAAGGGGCCTAGGCTACACCTTC. Supplemented by reference TRBV11-1 and TRBJ1-2, the full variable domain reads EAEVAQSPRYKITEKSQAVAFWCDPISGHATLYWYRQILGQGPELLVQFQDESVVDDSQLPKDRFSAERLKGVDSTLKIQPAELGDSAMYLCASSLRGLGYTFGSGTRLTVV.